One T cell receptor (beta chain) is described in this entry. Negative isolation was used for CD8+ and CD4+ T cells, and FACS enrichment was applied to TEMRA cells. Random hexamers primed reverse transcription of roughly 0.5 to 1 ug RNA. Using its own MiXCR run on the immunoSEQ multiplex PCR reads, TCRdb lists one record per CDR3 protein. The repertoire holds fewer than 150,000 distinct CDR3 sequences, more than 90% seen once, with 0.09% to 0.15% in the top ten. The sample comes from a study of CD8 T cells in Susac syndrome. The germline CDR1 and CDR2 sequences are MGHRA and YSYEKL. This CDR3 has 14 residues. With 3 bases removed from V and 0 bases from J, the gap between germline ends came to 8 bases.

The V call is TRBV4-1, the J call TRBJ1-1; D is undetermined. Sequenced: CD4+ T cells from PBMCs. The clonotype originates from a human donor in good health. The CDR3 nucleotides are TGCGCCAGCAGCCAGAGGGAAATGAACACTGAAGCTTTCTTT. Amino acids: CASSQREMNTEAFF.